One TCR beta chain is described in this entry. The antigen remains undetermined. V gave up 2 bases and J gave up 5 bases, with 9 bases separating them. Per germline, CDR1 SGHTA and CDR2 FQGTGA. The CDR3 has 13 amino acids. The data were taken from a study of T cell responses to AZD1222 COVID-19 vaccine. Study-wide results and caveats: After two AZD1222 doses, spike-specific TCR breadth and depth rose versus day 0. Repertoires were collected only later (after the peak T cell response had occurred). Clonal diversity may have been underestimated in mostly white British donors. AZD1222 recipients seropositive at baseline numbered only 5 to 7.

Produced via immunoSEQ multiplex PCR; TCRdb's table is partial and in-frame only. The table records over 90,000 clones, roughly 83% of them present only once. The specimen was peripheral blood, collected on day 0 of AZD1222 vaccination. The genes are TRBV7-3 and TRBJ1-1; unclear D gene. The TCR comes from an adult in good health. The CDR3 DNA reads TGTGCCAGCAGCTTATTAGCTGGAACTGAAGCTTTCTTT. This codes for CASSLLAGTEAFF.